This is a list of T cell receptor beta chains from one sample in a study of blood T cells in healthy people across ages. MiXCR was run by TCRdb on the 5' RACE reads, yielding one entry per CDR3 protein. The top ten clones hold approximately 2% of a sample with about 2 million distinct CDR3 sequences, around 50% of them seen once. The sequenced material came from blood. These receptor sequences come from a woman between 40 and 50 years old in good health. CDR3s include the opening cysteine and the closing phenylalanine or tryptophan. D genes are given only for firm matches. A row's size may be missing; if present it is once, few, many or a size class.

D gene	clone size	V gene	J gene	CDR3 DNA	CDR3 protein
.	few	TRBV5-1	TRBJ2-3	TGCGCCAGCAGCCCTGAACCTACCTGGACAGATACGCAGTATTTT	CASSPEPTWTDTQYF
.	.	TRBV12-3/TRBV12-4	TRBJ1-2	TGTGCCAGCAGGAGGGGCGCGGACTATGGCTACACCTTC	CASRRGADYGYTF
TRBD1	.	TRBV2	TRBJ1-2	TGTGCCAGCAAAAAACAGGGGGCTCCCCTACCCTTAAACTATGGCTACACCTTC	CASKKQGAPLPLNYGYTF
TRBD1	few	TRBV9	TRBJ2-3	TGTGCCAGCAGCGTAAGCTTGGGACAGGGGACAGATACGCAGTATTTT	CASSVSLGQGTDTQYF
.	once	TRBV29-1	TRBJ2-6	TGCAGCGTTTCCCCCTCTGGGGCCAACGTCCTGACTTTC	CSVSPSGANVLTF
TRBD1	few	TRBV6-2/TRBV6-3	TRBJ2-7	TGTGCCAGCAGTTACTCGATGACAGGGGTTTCCTACGAGCAGTACTTC	CASSYSMTGVSYEQYF
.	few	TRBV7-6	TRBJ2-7	TGTGCCAGCAGCCCCCATAAAGAGCAGTACTTC	CASSPHKEQYF
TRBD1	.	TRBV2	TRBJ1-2	TGTGCCAGCAGGCTCCGGGACAGGGGAGATGGCTACACCTTC	CASRLRDRGDGYTF
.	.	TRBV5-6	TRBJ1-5	TGTGCCAGCAGCTCCTGGGGCCTCAATCAGCCCCAGCATTTT	CASSSWGLNQPQHF
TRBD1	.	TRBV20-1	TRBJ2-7	TGCAGTGCTAGAAGGGACAGGGGGGCCGAGCAGTACTTC	CSARRDRGAEQYF
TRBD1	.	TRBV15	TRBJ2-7	TGTGCCACCAGCAGCGGGGACAGGCTATACGAGCAGTACTTC	CATSSGDRLYEQYF
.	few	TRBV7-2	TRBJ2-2	TGTGCCAGCAGTTTGGGGGCCGGGGAGCTGTTTTTT	CASSLGAGELFF
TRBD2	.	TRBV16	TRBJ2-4	TGTGCCAGCAGCCAATCGACGCAGGGAGCGGGGGAGTACTTC	CASSQSTQGAGEYF
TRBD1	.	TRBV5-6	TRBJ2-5	TGTGCCAGCAGCCCGGGACAGGGCTTAGAGACCCGGTACTTC	CASSPGQGLETRYF
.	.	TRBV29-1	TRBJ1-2	TGCAGCGTCCCCCTTACCGGGACTTATGACTACACCTTC	CSVPLTGTYDYTF
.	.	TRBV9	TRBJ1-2	TGTGCCAGCACTCTATCCGGGGGGCGACAATTTGGCTACACCTTC	CASTLSGGRQFGYTF
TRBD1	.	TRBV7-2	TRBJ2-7	TGTGCCAGCAGCTTAGTCCTTACAGGGGGAAGCTACGAGCAGTACTTC	CASSLVLTGGSYEQYF
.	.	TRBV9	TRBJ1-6	TGTGCCAGCAGCGTAGATGGAGGGGACGGAAGATCCTATAATTCACCCCTCCACTTT	CASSVDGGDGRSYNSPLHF
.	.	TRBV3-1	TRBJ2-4	TGTGCCAGCAGCCGAGTTGGGGTACAAAACATTCAGTACTTC	CASSRVGVQNIQYF
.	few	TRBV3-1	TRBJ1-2	TGTGCCAGCGCGGGGATAGGCTATGGCTACACCTTC	CASAGIGYGYTF
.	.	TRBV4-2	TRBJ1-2	TGTGCCAGCAGCCCCGGAGAGCTTGGCTATGGCTACACCTTC	CASSPGELGYGYTF
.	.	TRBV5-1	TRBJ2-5	TGCGCCAGCAGCTCCGGGATTCACGCCGGGACCCAGTACTTC	CASSSGIHAGTQYF
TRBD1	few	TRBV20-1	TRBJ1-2	TGCAGTGCCCCCCCGACAGGGGGCTTTGGCTACACCTTC	CSAPPTGGFGYTF
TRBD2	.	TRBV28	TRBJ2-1	TGTGCCAGCAGTTCCTGGTTCGAGGGGAGGGACAATGAGCAGTTCTTC	CASSSWFEGRDNEQFF
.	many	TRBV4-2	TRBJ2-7	TGTGCCAGCAGCCTAGAGACGGGACCCTACGAGCAGTACTTC	CASSLETGPYEQYF
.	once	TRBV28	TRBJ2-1	TGTGCCAGCAGTGCCCCCCTTAAGGGGGGGAAATACAATGGGCAGTTCTTC	CASSAPLKGGKYNGQFF
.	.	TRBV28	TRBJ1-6	TGTGCCAGCAGTTTAGTCGTAACAGGGAAATCACCCCTCCACTTT	CASSLVVTGKSPLHF
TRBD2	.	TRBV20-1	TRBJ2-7	TGCAGTGCTTCTTATCTCACTAGGGAGGGCTACGAGCAGTACTTC	CSASYLTREGYEQYF
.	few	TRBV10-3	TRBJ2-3	TGTGCCAGCAGGCGGAGCGACGAGGATACGCAGTATTTT	CASRRSDEDTQYF
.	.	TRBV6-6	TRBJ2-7	TGTGCCAGCAGCCGGGCGCAGGGTTATTACGAGCAGTACTTC	CASSRAQGYYEQYF
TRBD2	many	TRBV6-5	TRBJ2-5	TGTGCCAGCAGTTCTGCGGGGGGAGGCCGCTTAGGGGAGACCCAGTACTTC	CASSSAGGGRLGETQYF